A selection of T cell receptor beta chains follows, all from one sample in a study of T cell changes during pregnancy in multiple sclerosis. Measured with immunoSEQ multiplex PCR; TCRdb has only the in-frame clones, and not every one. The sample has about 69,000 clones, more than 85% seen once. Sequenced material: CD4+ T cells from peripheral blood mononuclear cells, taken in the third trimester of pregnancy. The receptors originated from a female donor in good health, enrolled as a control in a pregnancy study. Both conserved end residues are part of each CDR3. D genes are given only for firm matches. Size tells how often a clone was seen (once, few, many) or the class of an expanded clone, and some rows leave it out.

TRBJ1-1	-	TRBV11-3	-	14	TGTGCCAGCAGCTCCCCGGGGGGGAACACTGAAGCTTTCTTT	CASSSPGGNTEAFF
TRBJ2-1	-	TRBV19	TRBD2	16	TGTGCCAGTAGTATAGGCGCCGGGACTAGCGGGATAGGGCAGTTCTTC	CASSIGAGTSGIGQFF
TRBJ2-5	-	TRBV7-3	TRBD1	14	TGTGCCAGCAGCTCTCAGGGGGCTCGGGAGACCCAGTACTTC	CASSSQGARETQYF
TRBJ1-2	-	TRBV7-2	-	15	TGTGCCAGCAGCGGTCGGGACACGGCCTTCTATGGCTACACCTTC	CASSGRDTAFYGYTF
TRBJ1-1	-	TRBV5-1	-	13	TGCGCCAGCAGCCTAGGTTCGAACACTGAAGCTTTCTTT	CASSLGSNTEAFF
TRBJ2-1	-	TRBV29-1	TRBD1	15	TGCAGCGCGGACAGGGGGCGCGTGGGTAACAATGAGCAGTTCTTC	CSADRGRVGNNEQFF
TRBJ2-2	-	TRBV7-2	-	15	TGTGCCAGCAGCTTAGAACCAGGGGCCGGCGGGGAGCTGTTTTTT	CASSLEPGAGGELFF
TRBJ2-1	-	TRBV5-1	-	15	TGCGCCAGCAGCGGAACAGGGAGCTCCTACAATGAGCAGTTCTTC	CASSGTGSSYNEQFF
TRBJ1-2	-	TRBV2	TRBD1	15	TGTGCCAGCAGGCTTCCCGGGACAGGCGGTTATGGCTACACCTTC	CASRLPGTGGYGYTF
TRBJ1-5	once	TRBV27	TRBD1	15	TGTGCCAGCAGTTCAGGACAGGGAGGATGGCAGCCCCAGCATTTT	CASSSGQGGWQPQHF
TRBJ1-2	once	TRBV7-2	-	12	TGTGCCAGCAGTCCTGGACTGTCTTCCGTCCTCTTC	CASSPGLSSVLF
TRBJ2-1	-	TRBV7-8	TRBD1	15	TGTGCCAGCAGCCGTCGGGACAGGTCCTACAATGAGCAGTTCTTC	CASSRRDRSYNEQFF
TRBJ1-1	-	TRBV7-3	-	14	TGTGCCAGCAGCTCATCAGGGGAGAACACTGAAGCTTTCTTT	CASSSSGENTEAFF
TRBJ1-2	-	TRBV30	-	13	TGTGCCTGGAGTGTGGGGGGGGCGCAGGGCTACACCTTC	CAWSVGGAQGYTF
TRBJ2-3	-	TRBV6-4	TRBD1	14	TGTGCCAGCAGTTTGGACAGGTTGGCAGATACGCAGTATTTT	CASSLDRLADTQYF
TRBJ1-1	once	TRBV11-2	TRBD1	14	TGTGCCAGCAGCTGGACAGGGAGTAACACTGAAGCTTTCTTT	CASSWTGSNTEAFF
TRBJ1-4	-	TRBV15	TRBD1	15	TGTGCCACCAGAACAGTACAGGGGGCGGGGGAAAAACTGTTTTTT	CATRTVQGAGEKLFF
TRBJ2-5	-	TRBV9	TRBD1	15	TGTGCCAGCAGCGTAGGAGGGACAGGGGGAGAGACCCAGTACTTC	CASSVGGTGGETQYF
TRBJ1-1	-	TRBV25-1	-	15	TGTGCCAGCAGTGAGTGGGGCCGCGAGTCCCCTGAAGCTTTCTTT	CASSEWGRESPEAFF
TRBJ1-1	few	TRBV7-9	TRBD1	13	TGTGCCAGCAGCTTTACCGACAGGGCCAAAACTTTCTTT	CASSFTDRAKTFF
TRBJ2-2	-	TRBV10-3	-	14	TGTGCCATCAAGGACAGTCCCTTGTCCGGGGAGCTGTTTTTT	CAIKDSPLSGELFF
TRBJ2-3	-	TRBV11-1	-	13	TGTGCCAGCAGCTTAGTTACCAGGGGTACGCAGTATTTT	CASSLVTRGTQYF
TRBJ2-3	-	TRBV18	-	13	TGTGCCAGCTCACCACCCTCCGCAGATACGCAGTATTTT	CASSPPSADTQYF
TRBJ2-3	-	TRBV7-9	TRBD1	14	TGTGCCAGCAGCTTTTGGACAGGGCAAGATACGCAGTATTTT	CASSFWTGQDTQYF
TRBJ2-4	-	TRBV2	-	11	TGTGCCAGCAGCCGTTCGAACATTCAGTACTTC	CASSRSNIQYF
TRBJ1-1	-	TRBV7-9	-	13	TGTGCCAGCAGCCTGGAGGGGAACACTGAAGCTTTCTTT	CASSLEGNTEAFF
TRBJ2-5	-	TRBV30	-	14	TGTGCCTGGAGTGTAGTCACCCAGGTGGGGACCCAGTACTTC	CAWSVVTQVGTQYF
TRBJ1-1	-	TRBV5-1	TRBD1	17	TGCGCCAGCAGCCGGGCCATCTTCGGGACAGGGGAACCTGAAGCTTTCTTT	CASSRAIFGTGEPEAFF
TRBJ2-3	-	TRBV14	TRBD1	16	TGTGCCAGCAGCCGTTCGGGACAGGGGAGCACAGATACGCAGTATTTT	CASSRSGQGSTDTQYF
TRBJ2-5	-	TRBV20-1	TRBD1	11	TGCAGTGGGGACAGGCAAGAGACCCAGTACTTC	CSGDRQETQYF
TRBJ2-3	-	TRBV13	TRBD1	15	TGTGCCAGCAGCTCGGGACAGGGGCCCACAGATACGCAGTATTTT	CASSSGQGPTDTQYF
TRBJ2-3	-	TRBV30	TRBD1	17	TGTGCCTGGAGTCTATACCGGGACAGGGGTTTAAGGAATACGCAGTATTTT	CAWSLYRDRGLRNTQYF
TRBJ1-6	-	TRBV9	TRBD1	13	TGTGCCAGCAGCCAAGACAGGGGTTCACCCCTCCACTTT	CASSQDRGSPLHF
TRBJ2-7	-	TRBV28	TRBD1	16	TGTGCCAGCAGCGGGACAGGGGTTTGGATCTCCTACGAGCAGTACTTC	CASSGTGVWISYEQYF
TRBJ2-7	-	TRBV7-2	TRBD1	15	TGTGCCAGCAGCTTAGTCGCAGGGGGATCGGGCGAGCAGTACTTC	CASSLVAGGSGEQYF
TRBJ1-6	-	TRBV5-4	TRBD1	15	TGTGCCAGCAGCTTGGACAGGGGGAGTAATTCACCCCTCCACTTT	CASSLDRGSNSPLHF
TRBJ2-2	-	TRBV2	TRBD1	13	TGTGCCAGCATGGGACAGGGCGCCGGGGAGCTGTTTTTT	CASMGQGAGELFF
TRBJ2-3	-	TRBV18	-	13	TGTGCCAGCTCACCGGGGGGTACAGATACGCAGTATTTT	CASSPGGTDTQYF
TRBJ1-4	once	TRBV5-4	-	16	TGTGCCAGCAGCTTGGGACTAACGGATCCTAATGAAAAACTGTTTTTT	CASSLGLTDPNEKLFF
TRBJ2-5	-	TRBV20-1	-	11	TGCAGTGCCGCCTCCCGGGAGACCCAGTACTTC	CSAASRETQYF
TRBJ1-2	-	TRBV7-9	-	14	TGTGCCAGCAGCCCCGGACAACCAAACTATGGCTACACCTTC	CASSPGQPNYGYTF
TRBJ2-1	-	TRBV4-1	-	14	TGCGCCAGCAGCCAAGATGACGGGCGGGATGAGCAGTTCTTC	CASSQDDGRDEQFF
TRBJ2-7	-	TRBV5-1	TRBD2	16	TGCGCCAGCAGCTTGGGTCCGCGGGGGGACTCCTACGAGCAGTACTTC	CASSLGPRGDSYEQYF
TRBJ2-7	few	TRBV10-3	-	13	TGTGCCATCAGGAGGGAGGCGTCCTACGAGCAGTACTTC	CAIRREASYEQYF
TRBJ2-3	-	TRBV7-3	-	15	TGTGCCAGCAGCTCACAGGGTACGGGCCTGGATACGCAGTATTTT	CASSSQGTGLDTQYF
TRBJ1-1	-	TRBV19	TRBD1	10	TGTGCCAGTAGGGACAGGAAGGCTTTCTTT	CASRDRKAFF
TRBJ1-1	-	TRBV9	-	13	TGTGCCAGCAGCGTAGGAACAGGGACTGAAGCTTTCTTT	CASSVGTGTEAFF
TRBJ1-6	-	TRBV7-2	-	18	TGTGCCAGCAGCTTAGTATCATTGGGGCAGTCCTATAATTCACCCCTCCACTTT	CASSLVSLGQSYNSPLHF
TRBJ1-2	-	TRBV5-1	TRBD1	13	TGCGCCAGCAGCCCTGGACAGGGCGGGGGCTACACCTTC	CASSPGQGGGYTF
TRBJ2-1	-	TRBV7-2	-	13	TGTGCCAGCAGCTTAACGAGTTACAATGAGCAGTTCTTC	CASSLTSYNEQFF
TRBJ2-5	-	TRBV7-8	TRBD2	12	TGTGCCAGCTATACTAGCGGGGAGACCCAGTACTTC	CASYTSGETQYF
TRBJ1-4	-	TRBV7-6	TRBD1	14	TGTGCCAGCAGCGAGACAGGGGGCGGGGAAAAACTGTTTTTT	CASSETGGGEKLFF
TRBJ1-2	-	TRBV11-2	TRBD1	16	TGTGCCAGCAGCTCCCTCAGACAGGGGGCATACTATGGCTACACCTTC	CASSSLRQGAYYGYTF
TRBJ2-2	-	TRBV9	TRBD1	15	TGTGCCAGCAGCTTGGGGACAGGGGTCACCGGGGAGCTGTTTTTT	CASSLGTGVTGELFF
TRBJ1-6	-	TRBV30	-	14	TGTGCCTGGAGTGGGTTCAGGGTAAAATCACCCCTCCACTTT	CAWSGFRVKSPLHF
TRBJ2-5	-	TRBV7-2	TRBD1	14	TGTGCCAGTACCCCGGGACAGGGGTGGGAGACCCAGTACTTC	CASTPGQGWETQYF
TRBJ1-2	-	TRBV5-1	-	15	TGCGCCAGCAGCCAGACTACGGGAAGGTCCGGCGGCTACACCTTC	CASSQTTGRSGGYTF
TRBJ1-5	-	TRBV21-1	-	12	TGTGCCAGCAGCAAAACTAATCAGCCCCAGCATTTT	CASSKTNQPQHF
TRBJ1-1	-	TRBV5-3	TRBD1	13	TGTGCCAGAAGCTTTAACAGGGGGACTGAAGCTTTCTTT	CARSFNRGTEAFF